This T cell receptor (beta chain) stems from a study of T-cell reconstitution after alpha-beta-depleted transplantation in children. Findings of the study overall: Roughly two months post-transplant, alpha-beta T cells reportedly originated from several hundred graft clones that had expanded. Hyperexpanded clones declined; after one year, newly produced T cells mostly supplied diversity. Diversity of TCRbeta at day 60 was high in some patients, arising from surviving recipient T cells and thymic progenitors.

CDR1 is DFQATT and CDR2 is SNEGSKA in the germline V gene (reference sequence). This CDR3 is built from 12 residues. Trimming took off 5 bases at V and 4 bases at J, with 11 bases between the two ends. At least ten counts were recorded for this clonotype. Its antigen is currently unknown. A library of TCRbeta sequences, prepared with unique molecular identifiers, was generated. From the PCR reads, TCRdb called clonotypes with MiXCR, one entry per CDR3 protein. Of about 160,000 distinct CDR3 sequences listed, 11% are singletons. This sample comprised PBMCs, obtained before TCRalphabeta/CD19-depleted stem cell transplant. This chain connects TRBV20-1 to TRBJ1-2; D unclear. This clonotype was sampled from a boy between 2 and 10 years old with acute myeloid leukemia, due to receive a stem cell transplant. CDR3 sequence: CSAPRTGYGYTF. CDR3 bases: TGCAGTGCTCCTCGGACTGGCTATGGCTACACCTTC.